Described below is a single T cell receptor beta chain sequence and its context. An end of the junction does not agree with germline; a read error may underlie this. A second PCR, run for roughly 6 to 11 cycles, used a sample-barcoded 5' primer plus a J-beta primer mix. TCRdb recomputed calls from the 5' RACE reads with MiXCR, one row per CDR3 protein. This sample has under 850,000 distinct CDR3 sequences, with 36% found just once. The sample belongs to a study of blood T cells in healthy people across ages. This CDR3 has 15 amino acids. The chain is built from TRBV12-3 or TRBV12-4 and TRBJ1-3, with D maybe TRBD1 (5 bases). The receptor's source is a man in his late teens or twenties in good health. The specimen sequenced was blood. The CDR3 protein is CASSGDGRSGNIIYF. The CDR3 nucleotides are TGTGCCAGCAGTGGGGACGGCCGATCTGGAAACATCATATATTTT.